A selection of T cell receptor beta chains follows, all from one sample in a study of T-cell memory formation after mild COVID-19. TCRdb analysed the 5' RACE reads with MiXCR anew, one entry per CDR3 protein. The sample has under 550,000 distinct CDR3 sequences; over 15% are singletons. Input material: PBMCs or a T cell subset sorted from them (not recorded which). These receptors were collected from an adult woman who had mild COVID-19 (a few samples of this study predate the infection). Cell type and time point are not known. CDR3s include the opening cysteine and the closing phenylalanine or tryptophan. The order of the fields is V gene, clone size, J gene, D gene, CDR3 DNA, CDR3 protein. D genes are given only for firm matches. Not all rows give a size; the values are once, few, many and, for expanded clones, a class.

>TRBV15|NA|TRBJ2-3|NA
TGTGCCACCAGCAGAGGAGAGGGGGATACGCAGTATTTT
CATSRGEGDTQYF
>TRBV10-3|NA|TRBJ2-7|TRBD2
TGTGCCATCAGTGGCGCCGGGACTAGCGGGAACAACGAGCAGTACTTC
CAISGAGTSGNNEQYF
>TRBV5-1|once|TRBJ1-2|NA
TGCGCCAGCAGCTTGGCGGCAGACTATGGCTACACCTTC
CASSLAADYGYTF
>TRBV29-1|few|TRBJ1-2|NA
TGCAGCGCATTAACGGGAGCTAACTATGGCTACACCTTC
CSALTGANYGYTF
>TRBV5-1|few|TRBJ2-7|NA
TGCGCCAGCAGGCCGGCCTCAAGCTCCTACGAGCAGTACTTC
CASRPASSSYEQYF
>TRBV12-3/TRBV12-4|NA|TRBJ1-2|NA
TGTGCCAGCAAGGGTATTGACTATGGCTACACCTTC
CASKGIDYGYTF
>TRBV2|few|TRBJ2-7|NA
TGTGCCAGCAGTGGACTAGGGACAGCTTCCTACGAGCAGTACTTC
CASSGLGTASYEQYF
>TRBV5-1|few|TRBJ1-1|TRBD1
TGCGCCAGCAGCTGGGGACAGGTAGTTAACACTGAAGCTTTCTTT
CASSWGQVVNTEAFF
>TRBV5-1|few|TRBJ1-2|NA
TGCGCCAGCAGCCAAGACGGTCAATCACCAAATGTATATGGCTACACCTTC
CASSQDGQSPNVYGYTF
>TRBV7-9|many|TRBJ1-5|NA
TGTGCCAGCAGCTTTCAGGGGAATCAGCCCCAGCATTTT
CASSFQGNQPQHF
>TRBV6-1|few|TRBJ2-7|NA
TGTGCCAGCAGTGTTGAAGCCCACTCCTACGAGCAGTACTTC
CASSVEAHSYEQYF
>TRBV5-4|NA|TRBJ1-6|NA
TGTGCCAGCCGACTATGGGCCCCCGGGACTCTAAATAATTCACCCCTCCACTTT
CASRLWAPGTLNNSPLHF
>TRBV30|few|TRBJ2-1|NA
TGTGCCTTGGTAGCGGACCCCTACAATGAGCAGTTCTTC
CALVADPYNEQFF
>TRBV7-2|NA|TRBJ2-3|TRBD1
TGTGCCAGCAGCTTAGTCGGGACAGGGTATTTT
CASSLVGTGYF
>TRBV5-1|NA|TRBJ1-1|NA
TGCGCCAGCGGCCTCCGGGACAAAACTGAAGCTTTCTTT
CASGLRDKTEAFF
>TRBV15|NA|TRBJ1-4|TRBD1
TGTGCCACCAGCAGGAGACAGGGACCTAATGAAAAACTGTTTTTT
CATSRRQGPNEKLFF
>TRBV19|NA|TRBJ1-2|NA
TGTGCCAGTAGCCCCGATTCAGCTAACTATGGCTACACCTTC
CASSPDSANYGYTF
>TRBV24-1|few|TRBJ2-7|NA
TGTGCCGTATGGAGCTGGAGGGGGTCCTACGAGCAGTACTTC
CAVWSWRGSYEQYF
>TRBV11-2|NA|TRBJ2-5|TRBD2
TGTGCCAGCAGCCCTCCGGGACTACAAGAGACCCAGTACTTC
CASSPPGLQETQYF
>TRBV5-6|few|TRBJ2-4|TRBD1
TGTGCCAGCAGCTTGGAAAACGGACAGGGGATGGACATTCAGTACTTC
CASSLENGQGMDIQYF
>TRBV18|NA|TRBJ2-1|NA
TGTGCCAGCTCACCAAAAATTTCGGGGAATGAGCAGTTCTTC
CASSPKISGNEQFF
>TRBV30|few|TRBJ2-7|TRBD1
TGTGCCTGGAGAGGGACAGTCTCCTACGAGCAGTACTTC
CAWRGTVSYEQYF
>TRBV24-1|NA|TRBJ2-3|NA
TGTGCCACCAGTGCTAGAACTCCGGGGAAGTGGACAGATACGCAGTATTTT
CATSARTPGKWTDTQYF
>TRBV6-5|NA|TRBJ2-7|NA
TGTGCCAGCAGTTCTAACTGGGAATCCTACGAGCAGTACTTC
CASSSNWESYEQYF
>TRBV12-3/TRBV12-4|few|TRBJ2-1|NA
TGTGCCAGCAGTCCGCCGGGACGGACCCGCAATGAGCAGTTCTTC
CASSPPGRTRNEQFF
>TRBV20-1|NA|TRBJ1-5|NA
TGCAGTGCTCAACCCCCGGGTAGCAATCAGCCCCAGCATTTT
CSAQPPGSNQPQHF
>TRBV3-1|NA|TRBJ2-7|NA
TGTGCCAGCAGCCAAGCAACGGGAGAGGAGCAGTACTTC
CASSQATGEEQYF
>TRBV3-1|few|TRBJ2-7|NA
TGTGCCAGCAGCCAAGATCCTGAGACAGCGGCCTACGAGCAGTACTTC
CASSQDPETAAYEQYF
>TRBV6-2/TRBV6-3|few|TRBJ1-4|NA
TGTGCCAGCAGCCCACGGGTCGAAAAACTGTTTTTT
CASSPRVEKLFF
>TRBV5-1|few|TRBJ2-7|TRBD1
TGCGCCAGCAGCGCAGGGGGAACCTACGAGCAGTACTTC
CASSAGGTYEQYF
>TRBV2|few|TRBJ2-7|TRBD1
TGTGCCAGCAGTTACCGGACAGGAACATACGAGCAGTACTTC
CASSYRTGTYEQYF
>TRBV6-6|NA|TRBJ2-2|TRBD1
TGTGCCAGCAGTTCGGGTTGGACAGGGAACACCGGGGAGCTGTTTTTT
CASSSGWTGNTGELFF
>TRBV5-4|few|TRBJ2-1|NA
TGTGCCAGCAGCGACGGTCCGGGTAGCGATGAGCAGTTCTTC
CASSDGPGSDEQFF
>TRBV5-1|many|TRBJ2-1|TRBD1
TGCGCCAGCAGCCCTGGGACAGATGAGCAGTTCTTC
CASSPGTDEQFF
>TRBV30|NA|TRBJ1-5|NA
TGTGCCTGGAGTGTCCCTGCGAAGCCCCAGCATTTT
CAWSVPAKPQHF
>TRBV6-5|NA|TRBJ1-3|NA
TGTGCCAGCAAATTCGCAGGGAGCTCTGGAAACACCATATATTTT
CASKFAGSSGNTIYF
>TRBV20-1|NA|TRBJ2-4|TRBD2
TGCAGTGCTAGAGATAGCGGGATAGGGTACATTCAGTACTTC
CSARDSGIGYIQYF
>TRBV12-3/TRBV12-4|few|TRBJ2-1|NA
TGTGCCAGCAGTTTAGGGACCGACGCTTACTCCCTCGGTGTTGAGCAGTTCTTC
CASSLGTDAYSLGVEQFF
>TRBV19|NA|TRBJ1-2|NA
TGTGCCACCACCGGAAAGCCTAACTATGGCTACACCTTC
CATTGKPNYGYTF
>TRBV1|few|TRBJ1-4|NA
TGCACCAGCAGCCGAGAGGTCGAGGCAACTAATGAAAAACTGTTTTTT
CTSSREVEATNEKLFF
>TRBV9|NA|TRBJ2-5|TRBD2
TGTGCCGTGGGACTAGCGGGAGGAGAGACCCAGTACTTC
CAVGLAGGETQYF